The entry below describes one T cell receptor beta chain. At one of its ends the junction is not consistent with the germline gene, which may arise from a read error. This record comes from a study of neurological immune-mediated disorders. One entry per CDR3 protein, called by TCRdb with MiXCR from the 5' RACE reads. This sample has around 46,000 distinct CDR3 sequences; around 4.3% occur once, and the top ten carry roughly 5.6%. The germline V gene has CDR1 SGHTA and CDR2 FQGNSA. The CDR3 length is 14 residues. Sequences were obtained from PBMCs. This rearrangement joins TRBV7-2 to TRBJ1-6; D remains ambiguous. The sequence derives from a woman aged 55-69 years with multiple sclerosis. In DNA form, the CDR3 reads TGTGCCAGCAACCATAGACCGTATAATTCACCCCTACACTTT. The encoded protein is CASNHRPYNSPLHF.